These 4 T cell receptor beta chains originate from one sample sequenced in a study of glioma-infiltrating T cells after dendritic cell vaccination. Profiled with immunoSEQ multiplex PCR; TCRdb holds only in-frame clones, not every one. The sample contains 80,000 to 95,000 clones, roughly 84% of which appear only once. Specimen: blood, collected before dendritic cell vaccination. The origin of the receptors is a human donor with glioblastoma.

By proportion, this clone is medium-sized. The same CDR3 is also encoded by other DNA sequences in this sample. The V and J genes are TRBV10-2 and TRBJ1-5, with D tentatively TRBD1 (5 bases). Germline V CDR1 and CDR2: WSHSY, SAAADI. With 0 bases removed from V and 0 bases from J, the gap between germline ends came to 9 bases. This CDR3 spans 16 amino acids. The DNA for the CDR3 is TGCGCCAGCAGTGAGTCGCCAGGGAATAGCAATCAGCCCCAGCATTTT. It codes for CASSESPGNSNQPQHF.

In the case of this clone: Other DNA sequences in this sample translate to the same CDR3. The rearrangement links TRBV5-1 to TRBJ1-2; perhaps TRBD1 as D (5 bases). Per the germline V gene, CDR1 is SGHRS and CDR2 is YFSETQ. This CDR3 has 13 amino acids. Trimming left V 0 bases short and J 4 bases short, with 7 bases between. The CDR3, as DNA: TGCGCCAGCAGCTTGGAGGGGTCCTATGGCTACACCTTC. Its translation is CASSLEGSYGYTF.

This chain links TRBV5-1 with TRBJ2-7, with D maybe TRBD2 (5 bases). Germline CDR1 reads SGHRS; CDR2 reads YFSETQ. This CDR3 has 14 residues. The V and J ends lost 0 bases and 2 bases respectively, with 9 bases between them. The CDR3 bases are TGCGCCAGCAGCTTGGCCGGGGAGCCCTACGAGCAGTACTTC. It codes for CASSLAGEPYEQYF.

The chain combines TRBV7-2 with TRBJ2-7, with D unresolved. V dropped 5 bases and J dropped 3 bases, with 8 bases sitting between them. The CDR3 runs to 12 residues. Germline values: CDR1 SGHTA, CDR2 FQGNSA. The CDR3 DNA follows: TGTGCCAGCAGCCTGACAAACTACGAGCAGTACTTC. Translated: CASSLTNYEQYF.